Listed here are 25 T cell receptor beta chains from one sample, sequenced in a study of blood T cell repertoires in COVID-19. Produced via immunoSEQ multiplex PCR; TCRdb's table is partial and in-frame only. The table shows 95,000 or so clones, with 79% occurring only once. Sequenced: peripheral blood. The receptors were sampled from a woman older than 75 with active or convalescent COVID-19.

This sequence joins TRBV28 and TRBJ1-6; 9 bases map to TRBD1. J gave up 7 bases and V 8 bases, and 0 bases lay outside the gene matches. This CDR3 contains 12 residues. CDR1 and CDR2 from the germline V gene are MDHEN and SYDVKM. The chain's CDR3 is CASGTGNSPLHF. CDR3 nucleotide sequence: TGTGCCAGCGGGACAGGGAATTCACCCCTCCACTTT.

V gene TRBV28 combines with J gene TRBJ1-2, with 7 bases that match TRBD1. The V gene end was trimmed by 6 bases and the J gene end by 4 bases; junction bases not matched to a gene: 5. CDR1 is MDHEN, CDR2 SYDVKM, per germline. CDR3 length equals 13 residues. The CDR3 coding sequence is TGTGCCAGCAGCCCCGACAGGGCCTATGGCTACACCTTC. This translates into CASSPDRAYGYTF.

This clone was detected once. The chain has TRBV18 and TRBJ2-3, with D maybe TRBD2 (5 bases). The CDR3 contains 13 residues. V dropped 6 bases and J dropped 5 bases, with 12 bases sitting between them. Germline loops: CDR1 KGHSH, CDR2 LQKENI. CDR3 nucleotide sequence: TGTGCCAGCTCCGGGAAATTACTAGATACGCAGTATTTT. Encoded protein: CASSGKLLDTQYF.

The chain carries TRBV6-2 or TRBV6-3 and TRBJ2-3, with 11 bases that match TRBD2. Germline V gene data show CDR1 as MNHEY and CDR2 as SVGEGT. This CDR3 spans 16 amino acids. J was trimmed by 1 base and V by 6 bases; bases with no gene match: 6. The CDR3 spells CASSPTLAGGTDTQYF. CDR3 bases: TGTGCCAGCAGCCCTACACTAGCGGGGGGCACAGATACGCAGTATTTT.

The chain uses TRBV7-9 and TRBJ1-2; D not certain. The germline V gene has CDR1 SEHNR and CDR2 FQNEAQ (reference sequence). The ends were cut back, 3 bases at V and 2 bases at J, with 7 bases in the middle. The CDR3 is made up of 13 amino acids. CDR3 residues: CASSFFGNYGYTF. CDR3 sequence (DNA): TGTGCCAGCAGCTTCTTCGGGAACTATGGCTACACCTTC.

A word on this clone: This same CDR3 is encoded by further DNA sequences in the sample. V is TRBV7-9 and J is TRBJ2-1; possibly TRBD2 for D (5 bases). The CDR3 sequence is 14 residues long. Germline V CDR1 and CDR2: SEHNR, FQNEAQ (reference sequence). Trimming removed 0 bases at V and 4 bases at J, with 7 bases between. Here the CDR3 DNA reads TGTGCCAGCAGCTTAGCCAGCGGTTACAATGAGCAGTTCTTC. It translates to CASSLASGYNEQFF.

Concerning this clone itself: A read error may account for a junction end that differs from germline. The chain links TRBV5-1 to TRBJ1-5; weak D call: TRBD1 (6 bases). CDR3 size: 15 residues. CDR1 SGHRS and CDR2 YFSETQ come from the germline V gene. In DNA, the CDR3 is TGTGCCAGCAGCAAACAGGGTATGAGCAATCAGCCCCAGCATTTT. Amino acid sequence: CASSKQGMSNQPQHF.

The V gene is TRBV5-5, the J gene TRBJ2-1; 8 bases map to TRBD1. V trimming: 4 bases; J trimming: 3 bases; junction bases outside the gene matches: 6. Germline CDR1 SGHKS, CDR2 YYEKEE (reference sequence). The CDR3 runs to 15 residues. CDR3 nucleotides: TGTGCCAGCAGCACCGGCGGACAGGGCTACAATGAGCAGTTCTTC. Its translation is CASSTGGQGYNEQFF.

The V call is TRBV24-1, the J call TRBJ2-2, with 7 bases that match TRBD1. This CDR3 has 15 residues. V shed 9 bases and J 1 base; nucleotides not matched to a gene: 7. Germline CDR1 is KGHDR and CDR2 is SFDVKD. CDR3 DNA sequence: TGTGCCACCTCGTCCGGGACAGAGAACACCGGGGAGCTGTTTTTT. It is translated as CATSSGTENTGELFF.

In DNA form, the CDR3 reads TGTGCCAGCAGCCAACTTCGCGGTAAGTACGAGCAGTACTTC. Its translation: CASSQLRGKYEQYF. V gene TRBV3-1 (or the pseudogene TRBV3-2) combines with J gene TRBJ2-7; D is unclear. The CDR3 is 14 amino acids. Germline CDR1 and CDR2: LGHDT and YNNKEL (reference sequence). Trimming removed 2 bases from V and 4 bases from J, with 12 bases in between.

This clone was detected only a few times. V usage is TRBV10-3 and J usage is TRBJ2-1; 9 bases line up with TRBD1. V shed 6 bases, J shed 7 bases, and the junction held 7 bases outside the gene matches. CDR1 ENHRY and CDR2 SYGVKD come from the germline V gene. This CDR3 is 14 amino acids long. Written as DNA, the CDR3 is TGTGCCATCAGCCCGGGACAGGGAAGAAATGAGCAGTTCTTC. Protein sequence: CAISPGQGRNEQFF.

The chain couples TRBV5-1 to TRBJ2-5; TRBD1 aligns across 9 bases. This CDR3 spans 13 amino acids. Trimming took 4 bases from V and 5 from J; bases not matched to a gene: 3. CDR1 is SGHRS, CDR2 YFSETQ, per germline. CDR3 protein: CASSTGGLETQYF. The CDR3 DNA sequence: TGCGCCAGCAGCACAGGGGGCCTGGAGACCCAGTACTTC.

This clone has only one observation. The chain joins TRBV7-9 to TRBJ2-3; perhaps TRBD2 as D (5 bases). Germline CDR1 and CDR2: SEHNR and FQNEAQ (reference sequence). Trimming shortened V by 2 bases and J by 2 bases, and 11 bases separated the two germline ends. This CDR3 comprises 15 residues. The DNA of the CDR3 is TGTGCCAGCAGCTTACTGGGAGAGGCCACAGATACGCAGTATTTT. Translating gives CASSLLGEATDTQYF. The complete variable domain, with remaining parts taken from reference TRBV7-9 and TRBJ2-3, reads DTGVSQNPRHKITKRGQNVTFRCDPISEHNRLYWYRQTLGQGPEFLTYFQNEAQLEKSRLLSDRFSAERPKGSFSTLEIQRTEQGDSAMYLCASSLLGEATDTQYFGPGTRLTVL.

The V and J genes are TRBV6-5 and TRBJ2-7, with TRBD2 matching 7 bases. After removal of 6 bases from V and 1 base from J, the junction contained 3 bases not matched to a gene. From germline, CDR1 is MNHEY and CDR2 SVGAGI. This CDR3 is built from 13 residues. CDR3 nucleotide sequence: TGTGCCAGCAGAGCTAGCGGATCCTACGAGCAGTACTTC. Its protein is CASRASGSYEQYF.

Points on this clone: The germline gene is not matched at one end of the junction; a read error may be the cause. The V call is TRBV5-1, the J call TRBJ2-3, with 11 bases that match TRBD1. Germline V lookup: CDR1 SGHRS, CDR2 YFSETQ. This CDR3 is 16 amino acids long. CDR3 bases: TGTGCCAGCAGCTTGGAGGGGACAGGGGGTTCAGATACGCAGTATTTT. It codes for CASSLEGTGGSDTQYF. Full variable domain (remainder filled in from reference TRBV5-1 and TRBJ2-3): KAGVTQTPRYLIKTRGQQVTLSCSPISGHRSVSWYQQTPGQGLQFLFEYFSETQRNKGNFPGRFSGRQFSNSRSEMNVSTLELGDSALYLCASSLEGTGGSDTQYFGPGTRLTVL.

This chain links TRBV9 with TRBJ1-2; TRBD1 matches at 8 bases. Germline trimming cut 3 bases from V and 3 bases from J; bases unmatched to any gene: 4. CDR1 is SGDLS, CDR2 YYNGEE, per germline. The CDR3 length is 14 residues. CDR3 region: CASSARTGYYGYTF. Here the CDR3 DNA reads TGTGCCAGCAGCGCCAGGACAGGGTACTATGGCTACACCTTC.

The chain links TRBV7-3 to TRBJ1-1, with TRBD1 as a possible D gene (6 bases). The CDR3 is made up of 13 amino acids. The germline CDR1 and CDR2 sequences are SGHTA and FQGTGA. V lost 5 bases, J lost 0 bases, and 7 bases lay in between. CDR3 loop: CASSRTVNTEAFF. The CDR3 DNA sequence: TGTGCCAGCAGCCGGACAGTGAACACTGAAGCTTTCTTT.

The gene calls are TRBV19 and TRBJ2-5; no definite D call. This CDR3 comprises 11 residues. Trimming took off 5 bases at V and 5 bases at J, with 6 bases between the two ends. The germline V gene has CDR1 LNHDA and CDR2 SQIVND (reference sequence). CDR3 DNA: TGTGCCAGTAGTCGGTGGGAGACCCAGTACTTC. Protein product: CASSRWETQYF.

This clone was seen once. The V gene is TRBV7-6, the J gene TRBJ2-6, with TRBD2 identical over 9 bases. The V gene's germline CDR1 is SGHVS and CDR2 FNYEAQ. V was clipped by 4 bases and J by 1 base; unmatched bases: 5. The CDR3 extends over 17 amino acids. As DNA, the CDR3 is TGTGCCAGCAGCTCTCCTAGCGGGGCTTCTGGGGCCAACGTCCTGACTTTC. This codes for CASSSPSGASGANVLTF.

The rearrangement links TRBV2 to TRBJ2-7; a weak D match, TRBD2 (5 bases). Germline lookup yields CDR1 SNHLY and CDR2 FYNNEI. CDR3 length equals 14 residues. Trimming took 4 bases from V and 2 from J, leaving 12 bases between them. CDR3 sequence reads: CASSVSRAAYEQYF. CDR3 in DNA: TGTGCCAGCAGTGTATCGCGGGCGGCCTACGAGCAGTACTTC. Based on the CDR3 plus reference TRBV2 and TRBJ2-7, the full variable domain is EPEVTQTPSHQVTQMGQEVILRCVPISNHLYFYWYRQILGQKVEFLVSFYNNEISEKSEIFDDQFSVERPDGSNFTLKIRSTKLEDSAMYFCASSVSRAAYEQYFGPGTRLTVT.

J is TRBJ1-2 and V is TRBV7-9; 9 nucleotides agree with TRBD1. CDR1 SEHNR and CDR2 FQNEAQ come from the germline V gene (reference sequence). The CDR3 extends over 14 amino acids. After removal of 5 bases from V and 8 bases from J, the junction contained 9 bases not matched to a gene. In DNA form, the CDR3 reads TGTGCCAGCAGCAGACAGGGACAGGGAGACGGCTACACCTTC. Encoded protein: CASSRQGQGDGYTF.

V and J are TRBV23-1 and TRBJ1-2, with D uncertain. TRBV23-1 is an open reading frame whose function is uncertain. There are 16 residues in the CDR3. Trimming removed 2 bases at V and 2 bases at J, with 15 bases between. The CDR3 sequence is CASSQPEPNLNYGYTF. The CDR3 DNA is TGCGCCAGCAGTCAACCGGAGCCTAACCTAAACTATGGCTACACCTTC.

The V gene is TRBV7-8, the J gene TRBJ1-2; 8 bases map to TRBD1. The length of the CDR3 is 18 residues. V was pared by 5 bases and J by 3 bases, with 17 bases of the junction left unmatched. From germline, CDR1 is SGHVS and CDR2 FQNEAQ. The CDR3 loop reads CASSLWTGRDQLYYGYTF. The CDR3 DNA sequence: TGTGCCAGCAGCCTATGGACAGGGAGGGACCAGCTTTACTATGGCTACACCTTC.

This chain uses TRBV7-9 with TRBJ2-7; 8 bases align to TRBD1. V lost 2 bases and J lost 6; bases outside the gene matches: 9. CDR3 length: 15 amino acids. Germline values: CDR1 SEHNR, CDR2 FQNEAQ (reference sequence). CDR3: CASSLMGQALGEQYF. The DNA for the CDR3 is TGTGCCAGCAGCTTAATGGGACAGGCCCTCGGCGAGCAGTACTTC.

The chain couples TRBV6-2 or TRBV6-3 to TRBJ1-1; tentative D call: TRBD1 (5 bases). This CDR3 is 13 amino acids long. Germline assignment: CDR1 MNHEY and CDR2 SVGEGT. V lost 2 bases and J lost 5, with 9 bases in between. The CDR3 sequence: CASSYGRGTEAFF. For the CDR3, the DNA is TGTGCCAGCAGTTACGGGAGGGGTACTGAAGCTTTCTTT.